The present T cell receptor beta chain was sequenced within a study of T cells of healthy individuals. One entry per CDR3 protein, called by TCRdb with MiXCR from the 5' RACE reads. This table has about 100,000 distinct CDR3 sequences, 15% to 20% appearing once. Many counts were recorded for this clonotype. Trimming took off 0 bases at V and 11 bases at J, with 10 bases between the two ends. Germline assignment: CDR1 SQVTM and CDR2 ANQGSEA. The CDR3 totals 12 residues. The gene calls are TRBV29-1 and TRBJ1-4, with a possible D match to TRBD1 (5 bases). This TCR came from a human donor in good health. The CDR3 loop reads CSVEDSKGKLFF. The CDR3 nucleotides read TGCAGCGTTGAAGATAGCAAGGGGAAACTGTTTTTT.